This T cell receptor beta chain was identified in a study of blood T cell repertoires in COVID-19. Study overall: COVID-19 samples collected from the United States, Italy and Spain covered acute and convalescent phases. T cells, B-cell-depleted T cells, or PBMCs provided the cDNA or gDNA that served as material.

In the original analysis: Counts of nucleated cells, estimated from reference gene primer amplification, were obtained. Measured with immunoSEQ multiplex PCR; TCRdb has only the in-frame clones, and not every one. Clonal size and the V and J genes are those of that table, whereas D and trimming came from the DNA. The data contain under 250,000 clones, less than 85% of them singletons. This clone was counted a few times. The CDR3 length is 17 residues. V lost 7 bases to trimming and J lost 0 bases, with 18 bases between them. Germline loops: CDR1 KGHDR, CDR2 SFDVKD. Sequenced material: peripheral blood. This TCR came from a woman aged 80 or over with acute or convalescent COVID-19. The chain links TRBV24-1 to TRBJ1-5; perhaps TRBD1 as D (5 bases). The CDR3 sequence is CATRLRQGLHSNQPQHF. The CDR3 DNA follows: TGTGCCACCAGACTGCGTCAGGGCCTGCATAGCAATCAGCCCCAGCATTTT.